This T cell receptor (beta chain) is from a study of CD8+ T cells in alopecia areata. General study results and limits: Compared with normal scalp, lesional scalp had higher clonality and more expanded CD8+ clones.

cDNA prepared by RNA extraction and subsequent reverse transcription served as the template for sequencing. TCRdb's copy holds only in-frame clones and misses some; the assay was immunoSEQ multiplex PCR. The table includes 120,000 or so clones, roughly 50% detected once. Germline assignment: CDR1 SQVTM and CDR2 ANQGSEA. The germline V and J ends were trimmed by 4 bases and 9 bases, with 10 bases remaining between them. The CDR3 is 11 residues long. Concerning this clone: Its antigen remains unidentified.

The V and J genes are TRBV29-1 and TRBJ2-1; tentative D call: TRBD2 (6 bases). Source material: NKG2D-low CD8+ T cells sorted from blood. The receptor comes from a human donor with alopecia areata. The CDR3 sequence is CSVGGGAEQFF. The CDR3 DNA is TGCAGCGTTGGGGGCGGGGCTGAGCAGTTCTTC.